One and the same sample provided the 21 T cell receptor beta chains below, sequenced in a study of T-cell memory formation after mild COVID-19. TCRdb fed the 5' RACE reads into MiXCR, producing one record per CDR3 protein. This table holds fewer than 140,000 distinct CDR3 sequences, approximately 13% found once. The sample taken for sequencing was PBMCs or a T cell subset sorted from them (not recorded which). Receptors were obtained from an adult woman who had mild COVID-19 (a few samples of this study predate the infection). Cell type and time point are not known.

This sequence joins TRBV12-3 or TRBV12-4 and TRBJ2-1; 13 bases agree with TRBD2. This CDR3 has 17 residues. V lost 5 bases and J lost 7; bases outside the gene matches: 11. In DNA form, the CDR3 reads TGTGCCAGCAGTCCCCAACCGGGACTAGCGGGACGGAATGAGCAGTTCTTC. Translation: CASSPQPGLAGRNEQFF.

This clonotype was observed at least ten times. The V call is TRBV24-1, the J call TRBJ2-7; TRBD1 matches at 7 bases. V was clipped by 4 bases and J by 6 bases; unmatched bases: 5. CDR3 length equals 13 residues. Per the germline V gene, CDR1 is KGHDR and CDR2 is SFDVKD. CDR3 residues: CATSDTGQSEQYF. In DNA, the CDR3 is TGTGCCACCAGTGACACGGGACAGAGCGAGCAGTACTTC.

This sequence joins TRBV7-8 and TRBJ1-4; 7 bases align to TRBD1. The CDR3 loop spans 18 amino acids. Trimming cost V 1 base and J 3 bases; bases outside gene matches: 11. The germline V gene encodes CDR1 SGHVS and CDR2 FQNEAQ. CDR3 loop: CASSLGRDRFLSNEKLFF. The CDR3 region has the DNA TGTGCCAGCAGCTTAGGTCGGGACAGATTTCTGTCTAATGAAAAACTGTTTTTT.

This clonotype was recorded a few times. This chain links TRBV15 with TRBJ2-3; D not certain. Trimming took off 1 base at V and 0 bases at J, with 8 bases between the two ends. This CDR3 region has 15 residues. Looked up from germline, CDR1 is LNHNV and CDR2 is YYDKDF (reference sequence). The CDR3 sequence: CATSRGDTSTDTQYF. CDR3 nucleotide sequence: TGTGCCACCAGCAGAGGCGATACTAGCACAGATACGCAGTATTTT.

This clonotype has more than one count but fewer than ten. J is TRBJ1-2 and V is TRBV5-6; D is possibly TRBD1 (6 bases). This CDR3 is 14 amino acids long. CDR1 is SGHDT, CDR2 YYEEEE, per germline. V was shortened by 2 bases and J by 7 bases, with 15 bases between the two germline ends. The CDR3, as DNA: TGTGCCAGCAGCTTTCAGGGGCACACGCGTGGCTACACCTTC. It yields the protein CASSFQGHTRGYTF.

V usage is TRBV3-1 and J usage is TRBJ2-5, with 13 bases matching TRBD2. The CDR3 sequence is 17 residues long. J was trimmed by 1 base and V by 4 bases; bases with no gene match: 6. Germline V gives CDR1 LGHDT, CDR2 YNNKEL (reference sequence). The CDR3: CASSPGLAGDIQETQYF. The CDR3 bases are TGTGCCAGCAGCCCCGGACTAGCGGGGGATATCCAAGAGACCCAGTACTTC.

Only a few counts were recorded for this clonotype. The CDR3 here is CASSDGYTGGYTF. In DNA, the CDR3 is TGTGCCAGCAGTGACGGCTATACGGGTGGCTACACCTTC. The rearrangement joins TRBV6-5 to TRBJ1-2; D not resolved. The V end was cut by 5 bases, the J end by 7 bases, with 14 bases between. The CDR3 sequence is 13 residues long. Germline V gene lookup returns CDR1 MNHEY and CDR2 SVGAGI.

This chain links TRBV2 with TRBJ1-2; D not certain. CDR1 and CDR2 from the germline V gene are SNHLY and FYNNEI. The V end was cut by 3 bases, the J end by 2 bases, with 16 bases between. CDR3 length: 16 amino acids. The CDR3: CASSEIFEVFNYGYTF. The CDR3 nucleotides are TGTGCCAGCAGTGAGATCTTCGAAGTATTCAACTATGGCTACACCTTC.

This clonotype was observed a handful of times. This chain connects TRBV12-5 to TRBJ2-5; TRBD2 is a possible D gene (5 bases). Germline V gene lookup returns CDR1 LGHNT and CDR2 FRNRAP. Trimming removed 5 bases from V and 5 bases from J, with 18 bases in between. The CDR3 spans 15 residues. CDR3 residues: CASGSWRTDRETQYF. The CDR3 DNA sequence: TGTGCTAGTGGTAGTTGGAGGACCGACCGGGAGACCCAGTACTTC.

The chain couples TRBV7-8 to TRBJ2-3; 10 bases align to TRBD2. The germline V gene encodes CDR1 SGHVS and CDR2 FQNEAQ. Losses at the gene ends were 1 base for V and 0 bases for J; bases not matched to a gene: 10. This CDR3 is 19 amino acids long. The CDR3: CASSLEVSGLAASTDTQYF. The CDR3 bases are TGTGCCAGCAGCTTAGAGGTTTCCGGACTAGCGGCTAGCACAGATACGCAGTATTTT.

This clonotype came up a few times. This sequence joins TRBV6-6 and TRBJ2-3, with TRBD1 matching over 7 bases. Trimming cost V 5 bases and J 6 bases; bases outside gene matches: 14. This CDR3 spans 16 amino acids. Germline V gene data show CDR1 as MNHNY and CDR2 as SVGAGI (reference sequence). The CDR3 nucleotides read TGTGCCAGCAGTCAAGGGGGCCACGAAGTCGGGGATACGCAGTATTTT. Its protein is CASSQGGHEVGDTQYF.

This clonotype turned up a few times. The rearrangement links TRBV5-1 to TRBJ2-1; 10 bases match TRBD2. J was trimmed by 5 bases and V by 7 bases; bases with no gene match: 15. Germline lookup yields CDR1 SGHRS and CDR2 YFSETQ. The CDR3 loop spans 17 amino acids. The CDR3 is CASLRMGLASGDNEQFF. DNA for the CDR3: TGCGCCAGCCTTAGAATGGGACTAGCGTCTGGGGACAATGAGCAGTTCTTC.

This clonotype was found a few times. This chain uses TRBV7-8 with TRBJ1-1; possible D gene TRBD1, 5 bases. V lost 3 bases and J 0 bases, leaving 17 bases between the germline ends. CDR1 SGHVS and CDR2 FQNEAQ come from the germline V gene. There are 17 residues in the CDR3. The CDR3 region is CASSFEYVGDMNTEAFF. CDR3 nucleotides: TGTGCCAGCAGCTTCGAGTATGTGGGGGATATGAACACTGAAGCTTTCTTT.

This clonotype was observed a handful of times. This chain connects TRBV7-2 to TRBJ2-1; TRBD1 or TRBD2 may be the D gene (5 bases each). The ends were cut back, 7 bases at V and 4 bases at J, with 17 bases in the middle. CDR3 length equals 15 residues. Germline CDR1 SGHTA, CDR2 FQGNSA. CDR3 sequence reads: CASTDPGRPYNEQFF. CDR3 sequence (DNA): TGTGCCAGCACCGATCCGGGACGGCCATACAATGAGCAGTTCTTC.

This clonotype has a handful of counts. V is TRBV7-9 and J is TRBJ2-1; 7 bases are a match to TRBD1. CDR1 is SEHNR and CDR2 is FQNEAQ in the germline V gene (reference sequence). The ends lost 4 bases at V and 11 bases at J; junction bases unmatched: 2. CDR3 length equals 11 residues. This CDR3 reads CASSSGGQQFF. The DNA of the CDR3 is TGTGCCAGCAGCTCAGGGGGACAGCAGTTCTTC.

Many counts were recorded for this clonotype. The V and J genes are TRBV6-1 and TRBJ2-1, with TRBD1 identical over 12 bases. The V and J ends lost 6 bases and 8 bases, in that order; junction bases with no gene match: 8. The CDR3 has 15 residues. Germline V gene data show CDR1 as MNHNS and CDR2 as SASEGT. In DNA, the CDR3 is TGTGCCAGCAGGAGGGGACAGGGGGCTCTCGATGAGCAGTTCTTC. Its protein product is CASRRGQGALDEQFF.

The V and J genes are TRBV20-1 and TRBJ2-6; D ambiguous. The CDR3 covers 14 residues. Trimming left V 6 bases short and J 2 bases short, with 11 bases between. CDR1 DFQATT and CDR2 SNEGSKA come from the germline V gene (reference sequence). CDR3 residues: CSAPRFTGANVLTF. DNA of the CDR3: TGCAGTGCGCCCAGGTTTACTGGGGCCAACGTCCTGACTTTC.

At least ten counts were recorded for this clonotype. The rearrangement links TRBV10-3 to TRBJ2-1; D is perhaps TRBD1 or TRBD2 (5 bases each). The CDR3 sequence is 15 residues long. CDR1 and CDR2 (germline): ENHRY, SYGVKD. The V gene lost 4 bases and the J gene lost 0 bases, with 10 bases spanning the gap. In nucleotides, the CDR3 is TGTGCCATCAGTGGCCCAGGGAGCTCCTACAATGAGCAGTTCTTC. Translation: CAISGPGSSYNEQFF.

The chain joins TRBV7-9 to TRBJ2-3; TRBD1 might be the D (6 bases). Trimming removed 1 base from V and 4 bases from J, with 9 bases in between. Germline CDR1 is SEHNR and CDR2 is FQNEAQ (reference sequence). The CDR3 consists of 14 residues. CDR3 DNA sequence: TGTGCCAGCAGCTTAGGACAGGATTCAGATACGCAGTATTTT. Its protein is CASSLGQDSDTQYF.

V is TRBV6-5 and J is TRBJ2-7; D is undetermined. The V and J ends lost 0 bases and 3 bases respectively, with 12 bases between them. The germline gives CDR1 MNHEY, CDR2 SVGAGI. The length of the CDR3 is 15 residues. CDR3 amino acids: CASSYSTTPYYEQYF. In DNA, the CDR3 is TGTGCCAGCAGTTACTCAACGACACCGTACTACGAGCAGTACTTC.

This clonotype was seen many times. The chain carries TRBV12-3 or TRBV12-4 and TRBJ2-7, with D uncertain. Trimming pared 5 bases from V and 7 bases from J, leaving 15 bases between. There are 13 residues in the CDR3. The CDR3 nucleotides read TGTGCCAGCAGTCCCACCCTCAGAGCAGAGCAGTACTTC. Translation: CASSPTLRAEQYF.